This T cell receptor (beta chain) stems from a study of cytomegalovirus exposure and HLA in healthy donors. Vbeta (60) and Jbeta (13) primers were used in the PCR. Assay used: immunoSEQ multiplex PCR; TCRdb lists only in-frame clones, some missing. Recorded for this sample: under 200,000 clones. Among the donors, all were healthy bone marrow donors. The CDR3 loop spans 15 amino acids. Trimming cost V 6 bases and J 0 bases; bases outside gene matches: 6. Germline assignment: CDR1 SQVTM and CDR2 ANQGSEA. The sequenced material came from PBMCs. J is TRBJ1-4 and V is TRBV29-1; TRBD1 agrees at 8 bases. The clonotype comes from a woman between 18 and 29 years old in good health and CMV-seropositive. The CDR3 spells CSVTGGLTTNEKLFF. The CDR3 nucleotides read TGCAGCGTCACAGGGGGACTCACAACTAATGAAAAACTGTTTTTT.